Listed below are T cell receptor beta chains from one sample, sequenced in a study of blood T cell repertoires in COVID-19. Only in-frame clones appear in the TCRdb table, and some are missing; sequencing was by immunoSEQ multiplex PCR. The sample yields some 110,000 clones, about three quarters seen once. Sequenced input: peripheral blood. The receptors originated from a man between 65 and 80 years old with acute or convalescent COVID-19. CDR3s leave out the opening cysteine and the closing phenylalanine or tryptophan.

TRBJ2-5	TRBV3-1/TRBV3-2	ASSQGYTSTRRAGETQY
TRBJ2-7	TRBV7-2	ASSWGLAGGYEQY
TRBJ2-7	TRBV6-5	ASMAVSYEQY
TRBJ2-7	TRBV7-2	ASSSPGLAIYEQY
TRBJ2-7	TRBV6-5	AASGTGKPEQY
TRBJ2-3	TRBV7-2	ASSLDLDTQY
TRBJ2-5	TRBV29-1	SVWALKSGTLETQY
TRBJ1-3	TRBV7-9	ASTKIGQAGNTIY
TRBJ2-5	TRBV5-1	ASSFFGTSGSRETQY
TRBJ1-1	TRBV2	ASSELGGGNTEAF
TRBJ2-7	TRBV27	ASMDRAHEQY
TRBJ1-2	TRBV28	ASSRGGFNLANYGYT
TRBJ2-2	TRBV10-3	AITPGGANTGELF
TRBJ2-7	TRBV13	ASSSTQGIQY
TRBJ2-7	TRBV7-6	ASSLAGQAYEQY
TRBJ1-2	TRBV11-2	ASSPDRVGYGYT
TRBJ1-1	TRBV11-2	ASSLTGTANTEAF
TRBJ1-1	TRBV5-4	ASSLEFKATTEAF
TRBJ2-1	TRBV28	ASSLGPGEQF
TRBJ2-7	TRBV7-2	ASSKRELFGYEQY
TRBJ1-2	TRBV7-2	ASRPGQGADGYT
TRBJ2-7	TRBV5-1	ASSGRDSYEQY
TRBJ2-1	TRBV7-6	ASSALAGGTVNEQF
TRBJ2-1	TRBV30	AYREPNVNEQF
TRBJ2-3	TRBV7-3	ASSSGVVGTDTQY
TRBJ2-5	TRBV5-4	ASSSPVSRETQY
TRBJ2-5	TRBV7-2	ASSPQGQGETQY
TRBJ2-1	TRBV29-1	SVEAQGDYEQF
TRBJ1-3	TRBV27	ASSLQGSGNTIY
TRBJ2-7	TRBV12-3/TRBV12-4	ASSFGGTYEQY